Sequencing of this T cell receptor (beta chain) was carried out in a study of patients and donors after allogeneic stem cell transplantation. From the RT-PCR reads, TCRdb called clonotypes with MiXCR, one entry per CDR3 protein. The table has around 200,000 distinct CDR3 sequences, 35% to 45% seen once. Germline V gene lookup returns CDR1 SQVTM and CDR2 ANQGSEA. V was trimmed by 7 bases and J by 6 bases, leaving 19 bases between them. CDR3 size: 13 residues. Sequenced: blood, either unsorted or a sorted T cell fraction (not recorded which). The chain recombines TRBV29-1 with TRBJ2-7, with a tentative D call TRBD1 (5 bases). This TCR was sampled from a human donor who was either an allogeneic HSCT recipient or a stem cell or donor lymphocyte infusion donor (not recorded which). It is not recorded whose cells these are; they may come from a transplant donor. CDR3 DNA: TGCAGCGCCACAAAGGGGTCGAATGGCGAGCAGTACTTC. This encodes CSATKGSNGEQYF.